These 21 T cell receptor beta chains share one sample of origin, sequenced in a study of T cell responses to AZD1222 COVID-19 vaccine. The repertoire was sequenced with immunoSEQ multiplex PCR; TCRdb's copy has only in-frame clones and lacks some. This repertoire shows approximately 190,000 clones, approximately 91% found once; its top ten account for 0.95% to 1%. Sample: peripheral blood, taken on day 0 of AZD1222 vaccination. The receptors come from an adult in good health.

V usage is TRBV18 and J usage is TRBJ2-3, with 10 positions matching TRBD2. The CDR3 is made up of 16 amino acids. Germline V gene lookup returns CDR1 KGHSH and CDR2 LQKENI. The V gene end was trimmed by 3 bases and the J gene end by 2 bases; junction bases not matched to a gene: 5. The CDR3 loop is CASSPRTSGFTDTQYF. The DNA for the CDR3 is TGTGCCAGCTCACCGCGGACTAGCGGTTTCACAGATACGCAGTATTTT.

The chain combines TRBV18 with TRBJ2-1; D uncertain. CDR3 length equals 15 residues. Trimming left V 6 bases short and J 8 bases short, with 20 bases between. CDR1 and CDR2 (germline): KGHSH, LQKENI. The CDR3 is CASSLGPTAPHEQFF. The DNA for the CDR3 is TGTGCCAGCTCCTTAGGCCCAACCGCACCGCATGAGCAGTTCTTC.

The genes are TRBV4-3 and TRBJ1-1, with a weak D call TRBD1 (6 bases). The V gene's germline CDR1 is LGHNA and CDR2 YSLEER. Trimming shortened V by 1 base and J by 1 base, and 13 bases separated the two germline ends. The length of the CDR3 is 16 residues. The CDR3: CASSQVSGGANTEAFF. The CDR3 DNA is TGCGCCAGCAGCCAAGTGTCTGGGGGGGCGAACACTGAAGCTTTCTTT.

The chain uses TRBV27 and TRBJ2-7; D assignment may be TRBD1 or TRBD2 (6 bases each). V dropped 10 bases and J dropped 3 bases, with 19 bases sitting between them. The CDR3 covers 14 residues. CDR1 is MNHEY and CDR2 is SMNVEV in the germline V gene (reference sequence). CDR3 sequence (DNA): TGTGCCACCCGTTTGGACAGCGGGCTCTACGAGCAGTACTTC. Its protein product is CATRLDSGLYEQYF.

V gene TRBV5-5 combines with J gene TRBJ2-3, with D possibly TRBD1 on 6 matching bases. The CDR3 spans 15 residues. V was shortened by 1 base and J by 2 bases, with 11 bases between the two germline ends. Germline CDR1 and CDR2: SGHKS and YYEKEE (reference sequence). CDR3 in amino acids: CASSLRTATTDTQYF. The DNA of the CDR3 is TGTGCCAGCAGCTTGAGGACAGCGACCACAGATACGCAGTATTTT.

This chain joins TRBV7-3 and TRBJ2-2; maybe TRBD2 (6 bases). Germline loops: CDR1 SGHTA, CDR2 FQGTGA. The CDR3 sequence is 14 residues long. V lost 9 bases and J 2 bases, leaving 13 bases between the germline ends. CDR3 in amino acids: CASRRGLNTGELFF. Written as DNA, the CDR3 is TGTGCCAGTAGGAGGGGCCTAAACACCGGGGAGCTGTTTTTT.

The V gene is TRBV27, the J gene TRBJ2-2; tentative D call: TRBD2 (6 bases). This CDR3 region has 17 residues. Germline assignment: CDR1 MNHEY and CDR2 SMNVEV (reference sequence). V lost 8 bases and J lost 4, with 23 bases in between. Here the CDR3 reads CASVKTGGVGLTGELFF. CDR3 nucleotides: TGTGCCAGCGTAAAGACCGGGGGTGTGGGACTCACCGGGGAGCTGTTTTTT.

The rearrangement links TRBV15 to TRBJ1-3; possible D gene TRBD1, 6 bases. The germline CDR1 and CDR2 sequences are LNHNV and YYDKDF (reference sequence). V lost 0 bases and J lost 8, with 14 bases in between. The length of the CDR3 is 15 residues. The CDR3 DNA reads as TGTGCCACCAGCAGAGATCGAAAGGGGGAGGACACCATATATTTT. Translated, it gives CATSRDRKGEDTIYF.

The V call is TRBV28, the J call TRBJ2-7; TRBD2 matches 15 bases. Losses at the gene ends were 5 bases for V and 5 bases for J; bases not matched to a gene: 7. Germline loops: CDR1 MDHEN, CDR2 SYDVKM. CDR3 length equals 16 residues. Here the CDR3 DNA reads TGTGCCAGCAGTCCCTTGGGACTAGCGGGAGGAAACGAGCAGTACTTC. This encodes CASSPLGLAGGNEQYF.

The chain has TRBV7-2 and TRBJ1-1; 7 bases align to TRBD1. This CDR3 spans 16 amino acids. CDR1 is SGHTA, CDR2 FQGNSA, per germline. After removal of 2 bases from V and 0 bases from J, the junction contained 6 bases not matched to a gene. The CDR3: CASSLWATGLNTEAFF. The CDR3 DNA follows: TGTGCCAGCAGCTTATGGGCGACAGGGCTGAACACTGAAGCTTTCTTT.

This CDR3 reads CATSTDRAPTNYGYTF. The CDR3 coding sequence is TGTGCCACCAGCACGGACAGGGCCCCTACTAACTATGGCTACACCTTC. The chain uses TRBV15 and TRBJ1-2, with 8 nucleotides matching TRBD1. Unmatched junction bases numbered 7, after V lost 4 bases and J lost 0 bases. Per germline, CDR1 LNHNV and CDR2 YYDKDF (reference sequence). The CDR3 totals 16 residues.

The chain combines TRBV19 with TRBJ1-2, with 7 bases matching TRBD1. This CDR3 spans 13 amino acids. Trimming took 6 bases from V and 6 from J; bases not matched to a gene: 7. Germline V CDR1 and CDR2: LNHDA, SQIVND (reference sequence). CDR3: CASSEQGRDGYTF. CDR3 DNA sequence: TGTGCCAGTAGCGAACAGGGGCGGGATGGCTACACCTTC.

This clone appeared a few times. V and J are TRBV28 and TRBJ2-2; weak D call: TRBD2 (6 bases). CDR3 length equals 13 residues. V was trimmed by 6 bases and J by 6 bases, leaving 11 bases between them. The germline CDR1 and CDR2 sequences are MDHEN and SYDVKM. The CDR3 region is CASSKWGAGELFF. The CDR3 coding sequence is TGTGCCAGCAGCAAGTGGGGGGCCGGGGAGCTGTTTTTT. Using reference TRBV28 and TRBJ2-2 for the parts outside the CDR3, the full variable domain is DVKVTQSSRYLVKRTGEKVFLECVQDMDHENMFWYRQDPGLGLRLIYFSYDVKMKEKGDIPEGYSVSREKKERFSLILESASTNQTSMYLCASSKWGAGELFFGEGSRLTVL.

The chain joins TRBV7-9 to TRBJ1-1; TRBD1 agrees at 9 bases. This CDR3 is built from 14 residues. Germline CDR1 SEHNR, CDR2 FQNEAQ (reference sequence). The J segment lost 0 bases and the V segment lost 10 bases, leaving 6 bases of the junction unmatched. CDR3: CATRQGGMNTEAFF. The CDR3 DNA is TGTGCCACCCGACAGGGGGGAATGAACACTGAAGCTTTCTTT. Full variable domain (rest looked up from reference TRBV7-9 and TRBJ1-1): DTGVSQNPRHKITKRGQNVTFRCDPISEHNRLYWYRQTLGQGPEFLTYFQNEAQLEKSRLLSDRFSAERPKGSFSTLEIQRTEQGDSAMYLCATRQGGMNTEAFFGQGTRLTVV.

The chain carries TRBV29-1 and TRBJ2-7; D unresolved. V dropped 4 bases and J dropped 4 bases, with 17 bases sitting between them. The germline V gene encodes CDR1 SQVTM and CDR2 ANQGSEA. This CDR3 comprises 14 residues. The CDR3 bases are TGCAGCGTTGGGCACGCAGGCGGATGGTACGAGCAGTACTTC. Translated, it gives CSVGHAGGWYEQYF.

The chain links TRBV7-6 to TRBJ1-4; unclear D gene. Germline loops: CDR1 SGHVS, CDR2 FNYEAQ. The CDR3 extends over 17 amino acids. V was cut by 4 bases and J by 0 bases, with 15 bases left in between. CDR3 coding DNA: TGTGCCAGCAGCTCGAACCCTCACAGAGCAACTAATGAAAAACTGTTTTTT. It codes for CASSSNPHRATNEKLFF.

The rearrangement uses TRBV15 and TRBJ2-1, with D uncertain. The ends were cut back, 0 bases at V and 2 bases at J, with 14 bases in the middle. The V gene's germline CDR1 is LNHNV and CDR2 YYDKDF (reference sequence). The CDR3 extends over 17 amino acids. CDR3 nucleotide sequence: TGTGCCACCAGCAGAGATGGTAAGGTTAGTCCCTACAATGAGCAGTTCTTC. This gives the protein CATSRDGKVSPYNEQFF.

The chain is built from TRBV6-9 and TRBJ2-3; tentatively, D is TRBD1 (6 bases). The CDR3 totals 16 residues. Germline values: CDR1 MNHGY, CDR2 SVAAGI. Trimming left V 0 bases short and J 2 bases short, with 12 bases between. The CDR3 coding sequence is TGTGCCAGCAGTTATTCGGGACAACCCAACACAGATACGCAGTATTTT. It specifies CASSYSGQPNTDTQYF.

The CDR3 spells CASSFNTDGAQHF. In DNA form, the CDR3 reads TGTGCCAGCAGCTTCAACACGGACGGGGCCCAGCATTTT. The chain employs TRBV7-9 and TRBJ1-5; the D is unclear. The V gene's germline CDR1 is SEHNR and CDR2 FQNEAQ (reference sequence). The CDR3 covers 13 residues. With 3 bases removed from V and 11 bases from J, the gap between germline ends came to 14 bases.

V gene TRBV9 combines with J gene TRBJ2-1; 7 bases are a match to TRBD1. This CDR3 region has 15 residues. The junction had 13 bases not matched to a gene; V was cut back by 4 bases and J by 9 bases. Germline CDR1 and CDR2: SGDLS and YYNGEE. The CDR3 coding sequence is TGTGCCAGCAGCTCATCTCCCGACAGGGACGGTGAGCAGTTCTTC. This translates into CASSSSPDRDGEQFF.

The V call is TRBV4-1, the J call TRBJ2-3; D is perhaps TRBD1 or TRBD2 (5 bases each). CDR3 length: 15 residues. The V end was cut by 0 bases, the J end by 5 bases, with 12 bases between. CDR1 is MGHRA and CDR2 is YSYEKL in the germline V gene. CDR3 DNA: TGCGCCAGCAGCCAAGATTGGGGGAGTCAAGATACGCAGTATTTT. Amino acids: CASSQDWGSQDTQYF.